This entry lists 14 T cell receptor beta chains sequenced from one sample in a study of long-term antiretroviral therapy in people with HIV. Sequencing relied on immunoSEQ assay v3.0, run at survey level. The repertoire was sequenced with immunoSEQ multiplex PCR; TCRdb's copy has only in-frame clones and lacks some. This sample has 20,000 to 30,000 clones, with approximately 90% found just once. The starting material was unsorted PBMCs, obtained just over 2.6 years after starting antiretroviral therapy. Receptors originate from a man aged 40-50 years with HIV.

The rearrangement joins TRBV28 to TRBJ2-7; 12 nucleotides match TRBD2. This CDR3 region has 15 residues. Losses at the gene ends were 5 bases for V and 1 base for J; bases not matched to a gene: 3. Germline CDR1 is MDHEN and CDR2 is SYDVKM. The CDR3 loop is CASSLAGGISYEQYF. The CDR3, as DNA: TGTGCCAGCAGTCTAGCGGGGGGGATTTCCTACGAGCAGTACTTC. Using reference TRBV28 and TRBJ2-7 for the parts outside the CDR3, the full variable domain is DVKVTQSSRYLVKRTGEKVFLECVQDMDHENMFWYRQDPGLGLRLIYFSYDVKMKEKGDIPEGYSVSREKKERFSLILESASTNQTSMYLCASSLAGGISYEQYFGPGTRLTVT.

This sequence joins TRBV7-3 and TRBJ1-6; the match to TRBD1 covers 9 bases. CDR1 is SGHTA and CDR2 is FQGTGA in the germline V gene. V was pared by 5 bases and J by 5 bases, with 4 bases of the junction left unmatched. The CDR3 consists of 15 residues. DNA for the CDR3: TGTGCCAGCAGCCTACGGGACAGGGATAATTCACCCCTCCACTTT. It codes for CASSLRDRDNSPLHF.

This chain links TRBV27 with TRBJ2-3; perhaps TRBD2 as D (5 bases). The V and J ends lost 1 base and 11 bases respectively, with 10 bases between them. CDR3 size: 12 residues. Germline CDR1 is MNHEY and CDR2 is SMNVEV (reference sequence). CDR3 sequence reads: CASSLWGEGQYF. CDR3 sequence (DNA): TGTGCCAGCAGTTTATGGGGTGAGGGGCAGTATTTT.

The V gene is TRBV19, the J gene TRBJ1-4; the D gene is possibly TRBD1 (6 bases). The CDR3 has 15 residues. Germline loops: CDR1 LNHDA, CDR2 SQIVND (reference sequence). Deletions cut 8 bases from V and 3 bases from J, with 16 bases between. CDR3 DNA sequence: TGTGCCAGTTCCGCTCCAGGGGCAGCTAATGAAAAACTGTTTTTT. This sequence encodes CASSAPGAANEKLFF.

The chain couples TRBV19 to TRBJ2-3; D possibly matches TRBD1 or TRBD2 (6 bases each). The CDR3 sequence is 13 residues long. Germline CDR1 is LNHDA and CDR2 is SQIVND (reference sequence). The germline V and J ends were trimmed by 5 bases and 12 bases, with 18 bases remaining between them. The CDR3 protein is CASSSRTGAPQYF. As DNA, the CDR3 is TGTGCCAGTAGTTCCCGCACGGGGGCTCCCCAGTATTTT.

A few counts support this clone. The chain is built from TRBV5-1 and TRBJ2-1; D possibly uses TRBD1 or TRBD2 (5 bases each). The CDR3 covers 16 residues. With 4 bases removed from V and 0 bases from J, the gap between germline ends came to 14 bases. CDR1 and CDR2 (germline): SGHRS, YFSETQ. CDR3 amino acids: CASSPGTNFSYNEQFF. The CDR3 DNA reads TGCGCCAGCAGCCCAGGGACCAATTTCTCCTACAATGAGCAGTTCTTC.

The chain recombines TRBV7-2 with TRBJ2-2, with a possible D match to TRBD2 (6 bases). This CDR3 contains 15 residues. Germline values: CDR1 SGHTA, CDR2 FQGNSA. V was shortened by 5 bases and J by 7 bases, with 17 bases between the two germline ends. The CDR3 loop is CASSPLGGSNGELFF. The CDR3 DNA is TGTGCCAGCAGCCCCCTTGGGGGGTCGAACGGGGAGCTGTTTTTT.

The chain uses TRBV13 and TRBJ2-2; TRBD2 aligns across 10 bases. The CDR3 consists of 16 residues. Trimming took 3 bases from V and 3 from J; bases not matched to a gene: 4. Germline loops: CDR1 PRHDT, CDR2 FYEKMQ (reference sequence). The CDR3 nucleotides are TGTGCCAGCAGCTTCCCTAGCGGGGGTTACACCGGGGAGCTGTTTTTT. Its protein product is CASSFPSGGYTGELFF.

The chain joins TRBV19 to TRBJ1-5, with D perhaps matching TRBD1 (5 bases). The CDR3 loop spans 16 amino acids. Looked up from germline, CDR1 is LNHDA and CDR2 is SQIVND (reference sequence). V was cut by 2 bases and J by 7 bases, with 18 bases left in between. The chain's CDR3 is CASSIPPGGAVQPQHF. CDR3 sequence (DNA): TGTGCCAGTAGTATACCCCCCGGGGGTGCGGTCCAGCCCCAGCATTTT.

The CDR3 loop reads CSGLQGDYEQYF. In nucleotides, the CDR3 is TGCAGCGGGCTACAGGGAGACTACGAGCAGTACTTC. This chain joins TRBV29-1 and TRBJ2-7; D possibly corresponds to TRBD1 (6 bases). Germline V gives CDR1 SQVTM, CDR2 ANQGSEA. The CDR3 is 12 amino acids. Trimming took 7 bases from V and 3 from J, leaving 13 bases between them.

V and J are TRBV4-1 and TRBJ2-6; D remains unclear. This CDR3 comprises 14 residues. Trimming cost V 0 bases and J 2 bases, with 2 bases left between them. The germline gives CDR1 MGHRA, CDR2 YSYEKL. CDR3 amino acids: CASSQDAGANVLTF. Written as DNA, the CDR3 is TGCGCCAGCAGCCAAGATGCTGGGGCCAACGTCCTGACTTTC.

The chain is built from TRBV10-3 and TRBJ2-3; 7 bases line up with TRBD2. Germline V gives CDR1 ENHRY, CDR2 SYGVKD. This CDR3 has 14 amino acids. J gave up 5 bases and V 4 bases, and 6 bases lay outside the gene matches. This CDR3 is CAISAGREGDTQYF. The CDR3 region has the DNA TGTGCCATCAGTGCCGGCAGGGAGGGAGATACGCAGTATTTT.

The rearrangement uses TRBV5-4 and TRBJ2-2; 7 nucleotides line up with TRBD1. Germline trimming cut 0 bases from V and 1 base from J; bases unmatched to any gene: 3. There are 16 residues in the CDR3. From germline, CDR1 is SGHNT and CDR2 YYREEE (reference sequence). CDR3 DNA: TGTGCCAGCAGCTTGGACAGGGGCCAGAACACCGGGGAGCTGTTTTTT. Translated: CASSLDRGQNTGELFF.

The V and J genes are TRBV27 and TRBJ1-1, with 7 bases that match TRBD1. In germline, CDR1 is MNHEY, CDR2 SMNVEV (reference sequence). V shed 5 bases, J shed 0 bases, and the junction held 12 bases outside the gene matches. CDR3 length equals 17 residues. The CDR3 loop is CASSPYPPGGMNTEAFF. The CDR3 DNA follows: TGTGCCAGCAGTCCCTACCCTCCAGGGGGGATGAACACTGAAGCTTTCTTT.